The 25 T cell receptor beta chains below come from one sample, sequenced in a study of cytomegalovirus exposure and HLA in healthy donors. A multiplex PCR was run with 60 Vbeta primers and 13 Jbeta primers. TCRdb keeps only in-frame clones here, not all; method: immunoSEQ multiplex PCR. The sample consists of approximately 220,000 clones, 80% to 90% of them appearing once. The sample was PBMCs. The receptors originated from a man aged 25-40 years in good health and CMV-seronegative.

This chain's CDR3 is CASRGTSSTGELFF. Written as DNA, the CDR3 is TGTGCCAGCAGAGGGACTAGCTCGACCGGGGAGCTGTTTTTT. J is TRBJ2-2 and V is TRBV28; 9 bases are a match to TRBD2. Germline V gene sequence: CDR1 MDHEN, CDR2 SYDVKM. The CDR3 covers 14 residues. V lost 6 bases to trimming and J lost 5 bases; unmatched junction nucleotides: 4.

The gene calls are TRBV6-6 and TRBJ1-6; maybe TRBD1 (5 bases). In germline, CDR1 is MNHNY, CDR2 SVGAGI (reference sequence). With 4 bases removed from V and 7 bases from J, the gap between germline ends came to 11 bases. The CDR3 length is 14 residues. The CDR3 coding sequence is TGTGCCAGCAGTTCCGGACGGGGGAATTCACCCCTCCACTTT. Translated: CASSSGRGNSPLHF.

This clone was seen just once. This chain links TRBV7-2 with TRBJ2-1, with TRBD2 identical over 11 bases. Germline V lookup: CDR1 SGHTA, CDR2 FQGNSA. J gave up 9 bases and V 3 bases, and 7 bases lay outside the gene matches. This CDR3 comprises 15 residues. The CDR3 nucleotides read TGTGCCAGCAGCTTTGAGTTTAGCGGGGGGGTTGAGCAGTTCTTC. The encoded protein is CASSFEFSGGVEQFF.

V gene TRBV14 combines with J gene TRBJ2-3, with 10 bases lining up with TRBD2. This CDR3 region has 16 residues. Germline V CDR1 and CDR2: SGHDN, FVKESK. Trimming removed 3 bases from V and 1 base from J; junction bases left unmatched: 4. The CDR3 is CASSHIAGGRTDTQYF. The CDR3 bases are TGTGCCAGCAGCCATATAGCGGGGGGTCGCACAGATACGCAGTATTTT.

CDR3 residues: CASSQASYEQYF. CDR3 bases: TGTGCCAGCAGCCAGGCCTCCTACGAGCAGTACTTC. This sequence joins TRBV2 and TRBJ2-7; D call uncertain. V gave up 6 bases and J gave up 0 bases, with 6 bases separating them. The CDR3 has 12 residues. The germline V gene has CDR1 SNHLY and CDR2 FYNNEI.

The chain carries TRBV4-1 and TRBJ2-7; 8 bases align to TRBD2. CDR3 size: 15 residues. V lost 3 bases, J lost 3 bases, and 7 bases stayed unmatched. CDR1 is MGHRA, CDR2 YSYEKL, per germline. CDR3 DNA sequence: TGCGCCAGCAGCCAGGCCGGGACTAGAGACTACGAGCAGTACTTC. Translating gives CASSQAGTRDYEQYF.

The rearrangement links TRBV5-1 to TRBJ1-1, with a tentative D call TRBD1 (6 bases). Germline V gives CDR1 SGHRS, CDR2 YFSETQ. There are 15 residues in the CDR3. V lost 3 bases, J lost 3 bases, and 15 bases lay in between. The CDR3 protein is CASSSTGKGDTEAFF. As DNA, the CDR3 is TGCGCCAGCAGCTCTACAGGGAAGGGGGACACTGAAGCTTTCTTT.

This clone was observed a single time. This chain links TRBV2 with TRBJ1-3, with D possibly matching TRBD1 (6 bases). Trimming took 7 bases from V and 14 from J, leaving 27 bases between them. Germline V gene data show CDR1 as SNHLY and CDR2 as FYNNEI. This CDR3 is 15 amino acids long. CDR3 amino acids: CASNIQGSGSYPLYF. The CDR3 region has the DNA TGTGCCAGCAACATACAGGGTTCAGGGTCCTATCCTCTATATTTT.

The genes are TRBV27 and TRBJ1-1; no clear D. Germline V gives CDR1 MNHEY, CDR2 SMNVEV (reference sequence). V gave up 2 bases and J gave up 6 bases, with 10 bases separating them. CDR3 length: 13 amino acids. Here the CDR3 reads CASSLMAGPEAFF. The CDR3 nucleotides read TGTGCCAGCAGTTTAATGGCAGGCCCTGAAGCTTTCTTT.

The V call is TRBV19, the J call TRBJ2-6, with 7 bases lining up with TRBD1. The CDR3 extends over 19 amino acids. Per the germline V gene, CDR1 is LNHDA and CDR2 is SQIVND (reference sequence). The trim removed 5 bases at V and 2 bases at J, leaving 15 bases unmatched. For the CDR3, the DNA is TGTGCCAGTAGTTTTACTCCGGGACAGTCTGGGGCTGGGGCCAACGTCCTGACTTTC. Residues: CASSFTPGQSGAGANVLTF.

This rearrangement joins TRBV9 to TRBJ1-2, with no clear D. Looked up from germline, CDR1 is SGDLS and CDR2 is YYNGEE. This CDR3 is built from 13 residues. V dropped 4 bases and J dropped 3 bases, with 10 bases sitting between them. The CDR3 spells CASSPVGDYGYTF. The DNA for the CDR3 is TGTGCCAGCAGCCCCGTCGGGGACTATGGCTACACCTTC.

This clone was recorded only once. V usage is TRBV9 and J usage is TRBJ2-3; 9 nucleotides match TRBD2. This CDR3 region has 15 residues. V lost 0 bases, J lost 7 bases, and 6 bases stayed unmatched. From germline, CDR1 is SGDLS and CDR2 YYNGEE. Here the CDR3 DNA reads TGTGCCAGCAGCGTAGGAGCTAGCGGGGAGAATACGCAGTATTTT. Translated, it gives CASSVGASGENTQYF.

J is TRBJ1-4 and V is TRBV5-1; D perhaps matches TRBD1 (6 bases). The ends were cut back, 2 bases at V and 3 bases at J, with 14 bases in the middle. The CDR3 is made up of 16 amino acids. Germline V gene data show CDR1 as SGHRS and CDR2 as YFSETQ. The CDR3 is CASSLQGPLSNEKLFF. CDR3 nucleotide sequence: TGCGCCAGCAGCTTACAGGGCCCTTTGTCTAATGAAAAACTGTTTTTT.

This rearrangement joins TRBV6-1 to TRBJ2-7, with a weak D call TRBD2 (7 bases). The CDR3 covers 14 residues. The V gene lost 1 base and the J gene lost 7 bases, with 14 bases spanning the gap. From germline, CDR1 is MNHNS and CDR2 SASEGT. The DNA of the CDR3 is TGTGCCAGCAGTGAAGGTGGGGGGGCGGGTGAGCAGTACTTC. It translates to CASSEGGGAGEQYF.

The rearrangement uses TRBV6-5 and TRBJ1-1; D perhaps matches TRBD1 (5 bases). The germline V and J ends were trimmed by 2 bases and 7 bases, with 11 bases remaining between them. The CDR3 runs to 13 residues. From germline, CDR1 is MNHEY and CDR2 SVGAGI. CDR3 DNA sequence: TGTGCCAGCAGTTACCCAGGGCAGGATGAAGCTTTCTTT. Translated, it gives CASSYPGQDEAFF.

As for this clone: The identical CDR3 is also encoded by other nucleotide sequences in the sample. The V gene is TRBV18, the J gene TRBJ1-2, with D uncertain. Trimming stripped 3 bases from V and 3 bases from J, with 14 bases between. Germline loops: CDR1 KGHSH, CDR2 LQKENI. The CDR3 is 15 amino acids. The CDR3 DNA reads as TGTGCCAGCTCACCCCTTGGGAGGGAAGACTATGGCTACACCTTC. Protein sequence: CASSPLGREDYGYTF.

This chain links TRBV29-1 with TRBJ1-1, with 7 positions matching TRBD1. V lost 7 bases and J lost 0; bases outside the gene matches: 2. Germline V gene data show CDR1 as SQVTM and CDR2 as ANQGSEA. CDR3 size: 12 residues. This CDR3 reads CSGGTVNTEAFF. The CDR3 DNA is TGCAGCGGTGGGACAGTGAACACTGAAGCTTTCTTT.

This clone was counted between two and nine times. The chain carries TRBV6-1 and TRBJ2-3, with no clear D. This CDR3 contains 16 residues. Germline values: CDR1 MNHNS, CDR2 SASEGT. Trimming took off 4 bases at V and 1 base at J, with 15 bases between the two ends. The DNA for the CDR3 is TGTGCCAGCAGTGGTTACGCGGTCAAGGGCACAGATACGCAGTATTTT. Its protein product is CASSGYAVKGTDTQYF.

This clone has only a few counts. V gene TRBV5-1 combines with J gene TRBJ1-2, with 7 bases matching TRBD1. This CDR3 spans 14 amino acids. Germline lookup yields CDR1 SGHRS and CDR2 YFSETQ. After removal of 0 bases from V and 2 bases from J, the junction contained 1 base not matched to a gene. This CDR3 reads CASSLGQGNYGYTF. CDR3 DNA sequence: TGCGCCAGCAGCTTGGGACAGGGCAACTATGGCTACACCTTC.

This clone has only a few counts. The V and J genes are TRBV29-1 and TRBJ1-2, with TRBD1 matching 7 bases. The CDR3 is 11 residues long. Per the germline V gene, CDR1 is SQVTM and CDR2 is ANQGSEA. V lost 7 bases and J lost 8; bases outside the gene matches: 7. The CDR3 DNA reads TGCAGCGGCACAGGGGACCGGGGCTACACCTTC. As protein: CSGTGDRGYTF.

V is TRBV6-1 and J is TRBJ1-5; the D is unclear. The CDR3 has 11 amino acids. Germline V gives CDR1 MNHNS, CDR2 SASEGT. The V gene lost 4 bases and the J gene lost 6 bases, with 4 bases spanning the gap. Here the CDR3 DNA reads TGTGCCAGCAGTGCTATTCAGCCCCAGCATTTT. This codes for CASSAIQPQHF.

This chain connects TRBV6-5 to TRBJ1-4, with D unresolved. With 9 bases removed from V and 0 bases from J, the gap between germline ends came to 11 bases. The CDR3 consists of 14 residues. Germline V CDR1 and CDR2: MNHEY, SVGAGI. CDR3 nucleotides: TGTGCCAGTTCCGGGATAACAACTAATGAAAAACTGTTTTTT. Its translation is CASSGITTNEKLFF.

V gene TRBV11-2 combines with J gene TRBJ2-1, with 13 bases identical to TRBD2. The length of the CDR3 is 14 residues. After removal of 5 bases from V and 10 bases from J, the junction contained 5 bases not matched to a gene. Germline lookup yields CDR1 SGHAT and CDR2 FQNNGV. The CDR3 reads CASSQGLAGNEQFF. CDR3 bases: TGTGCCAGCAGCCAGGGACTAGCGGGGAACGAGCAGTTCTTC.

The rearrangement links TRBV6-5 to TRBJ2-3, with 9 bases that match TRBD2. CDR1 is MNHEY and CDR2 is SVGAGI in the germline V gene. With V trimmed by 7 bases and J by 7 bases, 6 bases remained unmatched. CDR3 length: 13 amino acids. CDR3 residues: CASKRGVGYTQYF. CDR3 in DNA: TGTGCCAGCAAGCGGGGGGTGGGATATACGCAGTATTTT.

V and J are TRBV9 and TRBJ2-1; 9 positions agree with TRBD2. The V and J ends lost 0 bases and 6 bases, in that order; junction bases with no gene match: 1. The CDR3 covers 14 residues. Germline V gives CDR1 SGDLS, CDR2 YYNGEE. Here the CDR3 reads CASSVGGGANEQFF. The CDR3 coding sequence is TGTGCCAGCAGCGTAGGCGGGGGGGCCAATGAGCAGTTCTTC.